The 4 T cell receptor beta chains in this list originate from one sample, sequenced in a study of metastatic and nonmetastatic thyroid tumors. Prior to thyroid surgery, none of the patients had received any treatment. TCRdb re-processed the PCR reads through MiXCR. Among 53,000 or so clones listed, more than 20% were seen once. The sequenced material came from blood. The receptors shown here come from a female donor with papillary thyroid cancer or a benign thyroid nodule (not recorded which). Some clones in this sample may be carry-over from other donors' samples.

V and J are TRBV7-8 and TRBJ1-6; D unclear. The V end lost 4 bases, the J end lost 12 bases, and 19 bases lay between the germline ends. Germline V gene lookup returns CDR1 SGHVS and CDR2 FQNEAQ. The CDR3 is made up of 15 amino acids. CDR3 sequence: CASSSKRATNRPLHF. The CDR3 DNA sequence: TGTGCCAGCAGCTCCAAAAGGGCTACTAATAGACCCCTCCACTTT.

The DNA for the CDR3 is TGTGCCAGCAGTTTGATGATAGCGGGACCCTACGAGCAGTACTTC. Protein sequence: CASSLMIAGPYEQYF. The rearrangement links TRBV12-3 or TRBV12-4 to TRBJ2-7; TRBD2 matches 8 bases. With V trimmed by 3 bases and J by 2 bases, 6 bases remained unmatched. This CDR3 is built from 15 residues.

On this clone itself: At one of its ends the junction is not consistent with the germline gene, which may arise from a read error. Distinct nucleotide sequences in the sample also encode this CDR3. The rearrangement links TRBV12-3 or TRBV12-4 to TRBJ2-5; D gene ambiguous. This CDR3 region has 15 residues. The CDR3 DNA reads as TGTGCCAGCAGTTTACAGCGTACTGGTGAAGAGACCCGGTACTTC. It translates to CASSLQRTGEETRYF.

The table lists this clone with a few counts. This could be a read error, since a much larger clone is one nucleotide away. V and J are TRBV2 and TRBJ1-4; D not resolved. The CDR3 is made up of 13 amino acids. Germline assignment: CDR1 SNHLY and CDR2 FYNNEI. Trimming left V 0 bases short and J 10 bases short, with 9 bases between. The CDR3 is CASSEALRGKLFF. CDR3 sequence (DNA): TGTGCCAGCAGTGAAGCGCTTCGAGGAAAACTGTTTTTT.